Shown below are 29 T cell receptor beta chains from a single sample sequenced in a study of regulatory T cells in long-lasting Graves disease. Researchers made TCR beta libraries by using iRepertoire HTBI primers and running Arm-PCR on CDR3 regions. TCRdb re-derived calls from the multiplex PCR reads in MiXCR, one entry per CDR3 protein. Here the sample spans about 240,000 distinct CDR3 sequences, around 21% being singletons. Specified time point: newly diagnosed GD, antithyroid drugs for less than 3 months. PBMC-derived RNA was used for the TCR library. Sequences were derived from peripheral blood mononuclear cells (PBMCs), sampled at new diagnosis, from a patient treated with antithyroid drugs. These receptors all stem from a female donor with Graves disease.

In its sample, this clonotype was seen many times. The chain joins TRBV6-2 or TRBV6-3 to TRBJ2-1, with D uncertain. Germline V gives CDR1 MNHEY, CDR2 SVGEGT. The CDR3 runs to 15 residues. Trimming removed 0 bases at V and 4 bases at J, with 10 bases between. The CDR3 nucleotides are TGTGCCAGCAGTTACTCGGGTAGGGCTTACAATGAGCAGTTCTTC. It codes for CASSYSGRAYNEQFF.

This clonotype was observed at least ten times. V gene TRBV20-1 combines with J gene TRBJ2-1; no clear D gene. This CDR3 has 10 residues. The V gene's germline CDR1 is DFQATT and CDR2 SNEGSKA (reference sequence). Deletions cut 6 bases from V and 4 bases from J, with 4 bases between. CDR3 residues: CSAKYNEQFF. DNA for the CDR3: TGCAGTGCAAAATACAATGAGCAGTTCTTC.

This clonotype occurred many times. V gene TRBV6-2 or TRBV6-3 combines with J gene TRBJ1-1; D perhaps matches TRBD1 (5 bases). The V gene lost 0 bases and the J gene lost 4 bases, with 9 bases spanning the gap. Germline values: CDR1 MNHEY, CDR2 SVGEGT. The CDR3 extends over 14 amino acids. CDR3 protein: CASSYSGAATEAFF. The CDR3 DNA follows: TGTGCCAGCAGTTACTCCGGGGCGGCCACTGAAGCTTTCTTT.

This clonotype was detected ten times or more. The V gene is TRBV2, the J gene TRBJ2-2; 9 nucleotides align to TRBD1. CDR3 length equals 16 residues. Per germline, CDR1 SNHLY and CDR2 FYNNEI. The trim removed 5 bases at V and 4 bases at J, leaving 8 bases unmatched. CDR3 in DNA: TGTGCCAGCAGTCTACCGGGACAGGGCCCCACCGGGGAGCTGTTTTTT. It is translated as CASSLPGQGPTGELFF. Full variable domain (outside the CDR3, taken from reference TRBV2 and TRBJ2-2): EPEVTQTPSHQVTQMGQEVILRCVPISNHLYFYWYRQILGQKVEFLVSFYNNEISEKSEIFDDQFSVERPDGSNFTLKIRSTKLEDSAMYFCASSLPGQGPTGELFFGEGSRLTVL.

This clonotype was recorded only once. The rearrangement links TRBV15 to TRBJ2-7; D remains unclear. The CDR3 contains 15 residues. Germline assignment: CDR1 LNHNV and CDR2 YYDKDF (reference sequence). Trimming removed 1 base from V and 2 bases from J, with 12 bases in between. In DNA, the CDR3 is TGTGCCACCAGCAGAGCCCAGGCAGGCACCTACGAGCAGTACTTC. Translating gives CATSRAQAGTYEQYF.

In its sample, this clonotype was seen many times. The chain combines TRBV7-9 with TRBJ1-2, with 9 nucleotides matching TRBD1. The trim removed 6 bases at V and 9 bases at J, leaving 5 bases unmatched. The V gene's germline CDR1 is SEHNR and CDR2 FQNEAQ (reference sequence). The length of the CDR3 is 12 residues. CDR3 protein: CASRPGTGSYTF. The DNA of the CDR3 is TGTGCCAGCAGACCCGGGACAGGGAGCTACACCTTC.

This clonotype was seen many times. The junction differs from germline at one of its ends, possibly a read error. The chain links TRBV5-1 to TRBJ2-7; 9 bases align to TRBD1. The CDR3 is 15 residues long. Looked up from germline, CDR1 is SGHRS and CDR2 is YFSETQ. The CDR3 bases are TGCGCCAGCAGATTGGGGACAGGGCGGGGTTACGAGCAGTACTTC. Translated: CASRLGTGRGYEQYF. Full variable domain (rest looked up from reference TRBV5-1 and TRBJ2-7): KAGVTQTPRYLIKTRGQQVTLSCSPISGHRSVSWYQQTPGQGLQFLFEYFSETQRNKGNFPGRFSGRQFSNSRSEMNVSTLELGDSALYLCASRLGTGRGYEQYFGPGTRLTVT.

Many counts were recorded for this clonotype. The chain carries TRBV30 and TRBJ2-1; TRBD2 matches at 10 bases. Germline CDR1 is GTSNPN and CDR2 is SVGIG (reference sequence). The J segment lost 4 bases and the V segment lost 8 bases, leaving 8 bases of the junction unmatched. CDR3 size: 14 residues. The CDR3 region has the DNA TGTGCCGCCTCCGGGACTAGCGCGTACAATGAGCAGTTCTTC. Amino acid sequence: CAASGTSAYNEQFF.

This clonotype was detected many times. The rearrangement links TRBV7-8 to TRBJ2-1; 13 bases are a match to TRBD2. The CDR3 sequence is 16 residues long. CDR1 SGHVS and CDR2 FQNEAQ come from the germline V gene. Trimming at V came to 0 bases and at J to 8 bases, leaving 4 bases not matched to a gene. CDR3 loop: CASSLAQTSGGYEQFF. As DNA, the CDR3 is TGTGCCAGCAGCTTAGCTCAGACTAGCGGGGGGTATGAGCAGTTCTTC. Together with reference TRBV7-8 and TRBJ2-1, the CDR3 gives the full variable domain: GAGVSQSPRYKVAKRGQDVALRCDPISGHVSLFWYQQALGQGPEFLTYFQNEAQLDKSGLPSDRFFAERPEGSVSTLKIQRTQQEDSAVYLCASSLAQTSGGYEQFFGPGTRLTVL.

This clonotype was recorded at least ten times. The chain has TRBV20-1 and TRBJ2-1; 10 bases map to TRBD2. The CDR3 has 15 residues. Germline V gene data show CDR1 as DFQATT and CDR2 as SNEGSKA (reference sequence). V shed 0 bases, J shed 6 bases, and the junction held 5 bases outside the gene matches. In DNA, the CDR3 is TGCAGTGCTAGAGATTCTAGCGGGAGCCCCAATGAGCAGTTCTTC. Its translation: CSARDSSGSPNEQFF.

This clonotype was seen many times. V and J are TRBV10-2 and TRBJ1-4, with D possibly being TRBD1 (6 bases). Germline loops: CDR1 WSHSY, CDR2 SAAADI. CDR3 size: 15 residues. V dropped 0 bases and J dropped 8 bases, with 13 bases sitting between them. The CDR3 DNA reads as TGCGCCAGCAGTGAGTCTGGTGGGCAGGGGGAAAAACTGTTTTTT. The encoded protein is CASSESGGQGEKLFF.

This clonotype was observed at least ten times. This sequence joins TRBV9 and TRBJ2-3; D uncertain. V lost 0 bases, J lost 5 bases, and 10 bases lay in between. The CDR3 loop spans 14 amino acids. Germline-derived CDR1 and CDR2 are SGDLS and YYNGEE. The CDR3 reads CASSVEPTEDTQYF. In DNA form, the CDR3 reads TGTGCCAGCAGCGTAGAGCCCACGGAAGATACGCAGTATTTT.

This clonotype was seen at least ten times. J is TRBJ2-7 and V is TRBV20-1, with 13 nucleotides matching TRBD2. There are 13 residues in the CDR3. Germline assignment: CDR1 DFQATT and CDR2 SNEGSKA (reference sequence). The ends lost 7 bases at V and 5 bases at J; junction bases unmatched: 5. The CDR3 is CSGTSGSMNEQYF. The CDR3 region has the DNA TGCAGTGGGACTAGCGGGAGTATGAACGAGCAGTACTTC.

This clonotype was seen repeatedly, ten times or more. The V gene is TRBV7-3, the J gene TRBJ1-1, with a possible D match to TRBD1 (5 bases). The length of the CDR3 is 13 residues. CDR1 and CDR2 (germline): SGHTA, FQGTGA. Trimming shortened V by 5 bases and J by 11 bases, and 18 bases separated the two germline ends. The CDR3, as DNA: TGTGCCAGCAGCAACGGGACTTGGCGGCATGCTTTCTTT. It is translated as CASSNGTWRHAFF. The complete variable domain, with remaining parts taken from reference TRBV7-3 and TRBJ1-1, reads GAGVSQTPSNKVTEKGKYVELRCDPISGHTALYWYRQSLGQGPEFLIYFQGTGAADDSGLPNDRFFAVRPEGSVSTLKIQRTERGDSAVYLCASSNGTWRHAFFGQGTRLTVV.

This clonotype came up many times. The chain employs TRBV2 and TRBJ2-7; the D gene is possibly TRBD2 (5 bases). V was pared by 4 bases and J by 7 bases, with 17 bases between. The CDR3 contains 14 residues. Germline CDR1 SNHLY, CDR2 FYNNEI. CDR3 residues: CASSGGLDMREQYF. In DNA form, the CDR3 reads TGTGCCAGCAGTGGAGGGCTGGATATGAGGGAGCAGTACTTC.

This clonotype was detected ten times or more. The CDR3 nucleotides read TGCAGTGCTAGAACTAGCGGGGGGGCGAACACCGGGGAGCTGTTTTTT. Translated, it gives CSARTSGGANTGELFF. The chain has TRBV20-1 and TRBJ2-2; 13 bases align to TRBD2. V lost 2 bases and J lost 0; bases outside the gene matches: 0. Germline V gives CDR1 DFQATT, CDR2 SNEGSKA (reference sequence). The length of the CDR3 is 16 residues.

This clonotype turned up a few times. V is TRBV11-3 and J is TRBJ2-7; D possibly corresponds to TRBD1 (5 bases). In germline, CDR1 is SGHNT, CDR2 YENEEA. The CDR3 is made up of 13 amino acids. Between the trimmed V and J ends, which lost 2 bases and 7 bases, there was a span of 12 bases. In DNA, the CDR3 is TGTGCCAGCAGCTTAAGGGCCTCAGGGGAGCAGTACTTC. Translation: CASSLRASGEQYF. The whole variable domain, remainder taken from reference TRBV11-3 and TRBJ2-7, is EAGVVQSPRYKIIEKKQPVAFWCNPISGHNTLYWYLQNLGQGPELLIRYENEEAVDDSQLPKDRFSAERLKGVDSTLKIQPAELGDSAVYLCASSLRASGEQYFGPGTRLTVT.

There are many counts of this clonotype. The V gene is TRBV20-1, the J gene TRBJ2-7; 9 bases fit TRBD2. The ends lost 6 bases at V and 3 bases at J; junction bases unmatched: 6. The CDR3 consists of 13 residues. Per germline, CDR1 DFQATT and CDR2 SNEGSKA (reference sequence). Here the CDR3 reads CSALLTSGYEQYF. DNA for the CDR3: TGCAGTGCCCTACTGACTAGCGGCTACGAGCAGTACTTC.

This clonotype was recorded a few times. V gene TRBV10-3 combines with J gene TRBJ2-1; no clear D. The CDR3 sequence is 13 residues long. Germline assignment: CDR1 ENHRY and CDR2 SYGVKD. V dropped 3 bases and J dropped 0 bases, with 3 bases sitting between them. The chain's CDR3 is CAISDFSYNEQFF. The DNA of the CDR3 is TGTGCCATCAGTGACTTCTCCTACAATGAGCAGTTCTTC.

This clonotype was observed at least ten times. This sequence joins TRBV6-5 and TRBJ2-7; TRBD2 matches at 7 bases. Germline CDR1 is MNHEY and CDR2 is SVGAGI. The trim removed 2 bases at V and 5 bases at J, leaving 3 bases unmatched. The CDR3 is 13 residues long. The CDR3 spells CASSYRRGDEQYF. The CDR3, as DNA: TGTGCCAGCAGTTACAGACGGGGGGACGAGCAGTACTTC.

The V and J genes are TRBV6-2 or TRBV6-3 and TRBJ1-5; 9 bases line up with TRBD1. Germline loops: CDR1 MNHEY, CDR2 SVGEGT. This CDR3 spans 17 amino acids. The J segment lost 3 bases and the V segment lost 7 bases, leaving 13 bases of the junction unmatched. The CDR3 is CASTLSWGTGYNQPQHF. The CDR3 DNA reads as TGTGCCAGCACCCTCTCATGGGGGACAGGGTACAATCAGCCCCAGCATTTT.

In its sample, this clonotype was seen many times. The chain recombines TRBV2 with TRBJ2-7, with 8 bases that match TRBD1. The CDR3 consists of 13 residues. Per the germline V gene, CDR1 is SNHLY and CDR2 is FYNNEI. V lost 6 bases, J lost 1 base, and 2 bases stayed unmatched. For the CDR3, the DNA is TGTGCCAGCAGGGGGACAGGATCCTACGAGCAGTACTTC. Translating gives CASRGTGSYEQYF. Filled out from reference TRBV2 and TRBJ2-7, the complete variable domain reads EPEVTQTPSHQVTQMGQEVILRCVPISNHLYFYWYRQILGQKVEFLVSFYNNEISEKSEIFDDQFSVERPDGSNFTLKIRSTKLEDSAMYFCASRGTGSYEQYFGPGTRLTVT.

Remarks on this clonotype: A much larger clone lies a single base off, so this may be a read error. The rearrangement joins TRBV13 to TRBJ1-6, with no clear D. Per germline, CDR1 PRHDT and CDR2 FYEKMQ (reference sequence). The CDR3 consists of 14 residues. As DNA, the CDR3 is TGTGCCAGCGGCTTGACGGACCCAAATTCACCCCTCCACTTT. Protein: CASGLTDPNSPLHF.

The rearrangement uses TRBV6-1 and TRBJ2-7, with 7 bases identical to TRBD2. CDR1 and CDR2 from the germline V gene are MNHNS and SASEGT. V lost 3 bases, J lost 5 bases, and 16 bases stayed unmatched. The CDR3 contains 17 residues. This CDR3 is CASSDPGLTGVKDEQYF. The CDR3 nucleotides read TGTGCCAGCAGTGACCCGGGACTAACGGGAGTGAAGGACGAGCAGTACTTC.

This clonotype turned up a few times. A much bigger clone sits one base away, suggesting this may be a read error. This chain links TRBV11-2 with TRBJ1-3; no clear D gene. Germline V lookup: CDR1 SGHAT, CDR2 FQNNGV. This CDR3 contains 15 residues. The CDR3, as DNA: TGTGCCAGCAGCTTAGACGGCTACTCTGGAAACGCCATATATTTT. It yields the protein CASSLDGYSGNAIYF.

A word on this clonotype: A read error may explain this, as a much larger clone is one base away. Here the CDR3 DNA reads TGTGCCAGCAGTCTTATCTCGGTCCAGCCCCAGCATTTT. It translates to CASSLISVQPQHF. This sequence joins TRBV10-3 and TRBJ1-5, with D hard to call. The CDR3 spans 13 residues. Germline V CDR1 and CDR2: ENHRY, SYGVKD.

This clonotype was observed at least ten times. The V gene is TRBV7-8, the J gene TRBJ2-7; 7 bases agree with TRBD1. Germline assignment: CDR1 SGHVS and CDR2 FQNEAQ. The CDR3 loop spans 15 amino acids. The J segment lost 2 bases and the V segment lost 5 bases, leaving 9 bases of the junction unmatched. CDR3 in amino acids: CASSPRGTEPYEQYF. CDR3 nucleotides: TGTGCCAGCAGCCCGAGGGGGACAGAGCCCTACGAGCAGTACTTC.

The genes are TRBV5-8 and TRBJ2-5; 11 bases are shared with TRBD1. The length of the CDR3 is 13 residues. CDR1 is SGHTS, CDR2 YDEGEE, per germline. The V and J ends lost 5 bases and 5 bases, in that order; junction bases with no gene match: 2. The CDR3 here is CASRGTGGETQYF. DNA of the CDR3: TGTGCCAGCAGGGGGACAGGGGGTGAGACCCAGTACTTC.

This clonotype has at least ten counts. The chain employs TRBV10-3 and TRBJ2-1, with D perhaps TRBD1 (5 bases). CDR1 and CDR2 from the germline V gene are ENHRY and SYGVKD. Trimming left V 2 bases short and J 7 bases short, with 15 bases between. This CDR3 is 15 amino acids long. In nucleotides, the CDR3 is TGTGCCATCAGTGAGGCGTCAAAGGGGTTTAATGAGCAGTTCTTC. The encoded protein is CAISEASKGFNEQFF.